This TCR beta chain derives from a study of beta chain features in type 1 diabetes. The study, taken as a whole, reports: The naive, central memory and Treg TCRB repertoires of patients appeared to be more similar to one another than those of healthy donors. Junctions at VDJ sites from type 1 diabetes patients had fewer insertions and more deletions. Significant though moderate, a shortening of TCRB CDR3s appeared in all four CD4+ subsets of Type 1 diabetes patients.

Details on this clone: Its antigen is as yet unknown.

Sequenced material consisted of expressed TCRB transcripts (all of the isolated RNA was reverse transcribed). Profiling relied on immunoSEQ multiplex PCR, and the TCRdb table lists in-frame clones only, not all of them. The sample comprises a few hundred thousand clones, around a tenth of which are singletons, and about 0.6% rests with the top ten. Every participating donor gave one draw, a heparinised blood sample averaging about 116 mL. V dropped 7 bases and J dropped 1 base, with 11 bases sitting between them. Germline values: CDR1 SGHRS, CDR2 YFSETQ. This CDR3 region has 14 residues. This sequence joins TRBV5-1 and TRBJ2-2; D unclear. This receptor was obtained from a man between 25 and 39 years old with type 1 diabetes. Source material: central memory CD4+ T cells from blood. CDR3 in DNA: TGCGCCAGCGCGGACGTGGGGAACACCGGGGAGCTGTTTTTT. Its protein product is CASADVGNTGELFF.